The present T cell receptor (beta chain) was sequenced within a study of blood T cell repertoires in COVID-19. Trimming removed 6 bases from V and 4 bases from J; junction bases left unmatched: 6. Germline values: CDR1 MNHEY, CDR2 SVGAGI. The CDR3 has 14 residues. The method was immunoSEQ multiplex PCR; TCRdb's version includes in-frame clones alone and lacks a portion of them. The sample lists under 55,000 clones, under 85% occurring once. The J gene is TRBJ1-5, the V gene TRBV6-5; 7 nucleotides match TRBD1. The specimen sequenced was peripheral blood. This sequence originates from a human donor in a cohort sampled during active COVID-19. The CDR3 region is CASRPGQPNQPQHF. The CDR3 DNA sequence: TGTGCCAGCAGGCCGGGACAGCCGAATCAGCCCCAGCATTTT.